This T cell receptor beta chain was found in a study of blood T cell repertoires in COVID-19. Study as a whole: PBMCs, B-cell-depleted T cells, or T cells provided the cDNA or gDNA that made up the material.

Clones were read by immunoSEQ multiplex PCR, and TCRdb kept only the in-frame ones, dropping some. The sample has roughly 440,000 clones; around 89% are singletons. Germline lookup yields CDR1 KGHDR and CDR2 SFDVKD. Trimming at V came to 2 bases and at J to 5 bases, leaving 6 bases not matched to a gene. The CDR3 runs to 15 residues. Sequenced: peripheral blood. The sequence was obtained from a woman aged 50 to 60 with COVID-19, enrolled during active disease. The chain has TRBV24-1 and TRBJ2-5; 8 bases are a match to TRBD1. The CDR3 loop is CATSDYQGAGETQYF. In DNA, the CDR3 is TGTGCCACCAGTGATTATCAGGGGGCAGGGGAGACCCAGTACTTC.